A selection of T cell receptor beta chains follows, all from one sample in a study of T cells in localized non-small cell lung cancer. Clones were read by immunoSEQ multiplex PCR, and TCRdb kept only the in-frame ones, dropping some. The repertoire has some 9,500 clones, about 90% of them found once; the top ten carry around a sixth. The source material was peripheral blood, sampled before any cancer treatment. These receptors were collected from a male donor aged 60 or over with stage III squamous cell lung carcinoma. The CDR3 runs from the conserved cysteine through the conserved F or W. Each record gives: J gene, V gene, clone size, D gene, CDR3 DNA, CDR3 protein. The D gene is left open where the match is weak. Clone size is not always given. Where it is, it says once, few, many or a class for expanded clones.

J gene: TRBJ2-1; V gene: TRBV7-7; clone size: once; D gene: .; CDR3 DNA: TGTGCTAGCAGCTTTGACAGCTACAATGAGCAGTTCTTC; CDR3 protein: CASSFDSYNEQFF
J gene: TRBJ1-6; V gene: TRBV5-6; clone size: .; D gene: .; CDR3 DNA: TGTGCCAGCAGCTTGGCCGGGCGTAGGGGCCGTGGACCCCTCCACTTT; CDR3 protein: CASSLAGRRGRGPLHF
J gene: TRBJ1-2; V gene: TRBV6-5; clone size: large; D gene: .; CDR3 DNA: TGTGCCAGCAGCCCCCTGGGACCTAACTATGGCTACACCTTC; CDR3 protein: CASSPLGPNYGYTF
J gene: TRBJ2-3; V gene: TRBV2; clone size: .; D gene: .; CDR3 DNA: TGTGCCAGCAGGGAGGTGGGGTATTCAGATACGCAGTATTTT; CDR3 protein: CASREVGYSDTQYF
J gene: TRBJ2-7; V gene: TRBV7-2; clone size: .; D gene: TRBD1; CDR3 DNA: TGTGCCAGCAGCTCGGACAGGGGGCAGTGGGAGCAGTACTTC; CDR3 protein: CASSSDRGQWEQYF
J gene: TRBJ1-1; V gene: TRBV5-6; clone size: .; D gene: .; CDR3 DNA: TGTGCCAGCAGCTCCTATCCCGGGACACCGACCATGAGGACTGAAGCTTTCTTT; CDR3 protein: CASSSYPGTPTMRTEAFF
J gene: TRBJ2-3; V gene: TRBV13; clone size: .; D gene: TRBD2; CDR3 DNA: TGTGCCAGCAGCTTAGTCGGGATAGCGGGGCAACTGAGCACAGATACGCAGTATTTT; CDR3 protein: CASSLVGIAGQLSTDTQYF
J gene: TRBJ2-6; V gene: TRBV4-2; clone size: once; D gene: .; CDR3 DNA: TGTGCCAGCAGCTTGATGTTACAAAGTCGGGCCAACGTCCTGACTTTC; CDR3 protein: CASSLMLQSRANVLTF
J gene: TRBJ2-7; V gene: TRBV5-5; clone size: .; D gene: .; CDR3 DNA: TGTGCCAGCAGCCTCAGGGGGGGAACTAACTACGAGCAGTACTTC; CDR3 protein: CASSLRGGTNYEQYF
J gene: TRBJ1-5; V gene: TRBV23-1; clone size: few; D gene: .; CDR3 DNA: TGCGCCAGCAGTCAGTCCACCTGGGCGGAGAATCAGCCCCAGCATTTT; CDR3 protein: CASSQSTWAENQPQHF
J gene: TRBJ1-6; V gene: TRBV19; clone size: .; D gene: .; CDR3 DNA: TGTGCCAGTAGTATAGGACAGGAGTATGGTTCACCCCTCCACTTT; CDR3 protein: CASSIGQEYGSPLHF
J gene: TRBJ2-5; V gene: TRBV11-2; clone size: .; D gene: .; CDR3 DNA: TGTGCCAGCAGCTTAGGCAGGGGCTTTCAAGAGACCCAGTACTTC; CDR3 protein: CASSLGRGFQETQYF
J gene: TRBJ1-3; V gene: TRBV5-6; clone size: .; D gene: .; CDR3 DNA: TGTGCCAGCAGCTTGATCAACTCTGGAAACACCATATATTTT; CDR3 protein: CASSLINSGNTIYF
J gene: TRBJ1-6; V gene: TRBV2; clone size: .; D gene: TRBD1; CDR3 DNA: TGTGCCAGCAGTGCTCGGACAGGGGTGGATTCACCCCTCCACTTT; CDR3 protein: CASSARTGVDSPLHF
J gene: TRBJ2-5; V gene: TRBV7-2; clone size: .; D gene: .; CDR3 DNA: TGTGCCAGCAGCTTAGTGTCCAGGGCCCAAGAGACCCAGTACTTC; CDR3 protein: CASSLVSRAQETQYF
J gene: TRBJ2-5; V gene: TRBV28; clone size: .; D gene: TRBD1; CDR3 DNA: TGTGCCAGCAGTTTCGCGACAGGGAGTTCCGGGGAGACCCAGTACTTC; CDR3 protein: CASSFATGSSGETQYF
J gene: TRBJ2-2; V gene: TRBV9; clone size: .; D gene: .; CDR3 DNA: TGTGCCAGCAGCGTAGATCTGGGTAACACCGGGGAGCTGTTTTTT; CDR3 protein: CASSVDLGNTGELFF
J gene: TRBJ2-7; V gene: TRBV5-1; clone size: .; D gene: TRBD2; CDR3 DNA: TGCGCCAGCAGCTTCTCCGGGACTAGCTTGTTCGAGCAGTACTTC; CDR3 protein: CASSFSGTSLFEQYF
J gene: TRBJ2-2; V gene: TRBV19; clone size: .; D gene: .; CDR3 DNA: TGTGCCAGTAGTATTTCTTGGGTCCTAAAGGTCGGGGAGCTGTTTTTT; CDR3 protein: CASSISWVLKVGELFF